Presented here are 26 T cell receptor beta chains from one specimen sequenced in a study of blood T cell repertoires in COVID-19. Method: immunoSEQ multiplex PCR; TCRdb's copy keeps in-frame clones and lacks some. In the table there are approximately 100,000 clones, about 89% of which are singletons. Sequenced: peripheral blood. The receptors originated from a man in his forties or fifties with acute or convalescent COVID-19.

The chain has TRBV12-5 and TRBJ2-3; tentatively, D is TRBD2 (5 bases). CDR3 size: 12 residues. The V gene lost 6 bases and the J gene lost 4 bases, with 8 bases spanning the gap. Looked up from germline, CDR1 is LGHNT and CDR2 is FRNRAP. The CDR3 sequence: CASGGSADTQYF. CDR3 nucleotides: TGTGCTAGTGGGGGGAGTGCAGATACGCAGTATTTT.

The gene calls are TRBV9 and TRBJ1-2; TRBD1 matches at 9 bases. Trimming at V came to 4 bases and at J to 4 bases, leaving 2 bases not matched to a gene. This CDR3 is 13 amino acids long. The germline CDR1 and CDR2 sequences are SGDLS and YYNGEE. The CDR3 DNA reads TGTGCCAGCAGCCCGGGACAGGGCTATGGCTACACCTTC. It encodes CASSPGQGYGYTF.

The chain carries TRBV15 and TRBJ2-1; no reliable D call. Between the trimmed V and J ends, which lost 8 bases and 0 bases, there was a span of 8 bases. Germline V gene sequence: CDR1 LNHNV, CDR2 YYDKDF (reference sequence). The CDR3 has 13 residues. CDR3 nucleotides: TGTGCCACCGGGCGTAGCTCCTACAATGAGCAGTTCTTC. This translates into CATGRSSYNEQFF. The variable domain in full, with the rest retrieved from reference TRBV15 and TRBJ2-1, is DAMVIQNPRYQVTQFGKPVTLSCSQTLNHNVMYWYQQKSSQAPKLLFHYYDKDFNNEADTPDNFQSRRPNTSFCFLDIRSPGLGDTAMYLCATGRSSYNEQFFGPGTRLTVL.

The rearrangement joins TRBV5-4 to TRBJ1-2, with D tentatively TRBD1 (5 bases). V lost 7 bases and J lost 7, with 20 bases in between. The length of the CDR3 is 14 residues. Germline V lookup: CDR1 SGHNT, CDR2 YYREEE (reference sequence). The CDR3 bases are TGTGCCAGCCGGCCCTCGTGGGGGGTACGTGGCTACACCTTC. This codes for CASRPSWGVRGYTF.

In its sample, this clone was seen once. The rearrangement joins TRBV5-8 to TRBJ2-1; 12 bases match TRBD2. Germline CDR1 is SGHTS and CDR2 is YDEGEE. The CDR3 runs 14 residues. V shed 3 bases, J shed 15 bases, and the junction held 10 bases outside the gene matches. DNA of the CDR3: TGTGCCAGCAGCTCGGGACTAGCGGGCCCTAGGCGGTTCTTC. Translated, it gives CASSSGLAGPRRFF.

J is TRBJ2-3 and V is TRBV20-1; no firm D call. From germline, CDR1 is DFQATT and CDR2 SNEGSKA (reference sequence). The V gene lost 3 bases and the J gene lost 0 bases, with 13 bases spanning the gap. The CDR3 length is 15 residues. The CDR3 sequence: CSASLGETSTDTQYF. The CDR3 DNA is TGCAGTGCTAGTCTTGGCGAGACTAGCACAGATACGCAGTATTTT.

This chain uses TRBV6-5 with TRBJ2-3; D is unresolved. The germline CDR1 and CDR2 sequences are MNHEY and SVGAGI. The length of the CDR3 is 14 residues. V gave up 6 bases and J gave up 6 bases, with 16 bases separating them. CDR3 sequence: CASSARRQTDTQYF. The CDR3 bases are TGTGCCAGCAGCGCCCGACGACAAACCGATACGCAGTATTTT.

This clone was recorded only once. The V call is TRBV11-2, the J call TRBJ2-5, with TRBD1 matching over 7 bases. Losses at the gene ends were 1 base for V and 7 bases for J; bases not matched to a gene: 6. CDR3 length: 14 amino acids. CDR1 is SGHAT, CDR2 FQNNGV, per germline. CDR3 nucleotides: TGTGCCAGCAGCTTAGTTCAGGGGGATGGGACCCAGTACTTC. Translated, it gives CASSLVQGDGTQYF.

The chain employs TRBV5-6 and TRBJ2-2; perhaps TRBD2 as D (6 bases). Germline V gene data show CDR1 as SGHDT and CDR2 as YYEEEE. V lost 0 bases and J lost 1, with 10 bases in between. This CDR3 region has 16 residues. The CDR3 region is CASSLVTSRNTGELFF. The CDR3 region has the DNA TGTGCCAGCAGCTTGGTTACTAGCCGGAACACCGGGGAGCTGTTTTTT. The full variable domain, its missing parts supplied by reference TRBV5-6 and TRBJ2-2, is DAGVTQSPTHLIKTRGQQVTLRCSPKSGHDTVSWYQQALGQGPQFIFQYYEEEERQRGNFPDRFSGHQFPNYSSELNVNALLLGDSALYLCASSLVTSRNTGELFFGEGSRLTVL.

The V gene is TRBV28, the J gene TRBJ2-3, with 7 bases lining up with TRBD1. The germline CDR1 and CDR2 sequences are MDHEN and SYDVKM. There are 14 residues in the CDR3. V dropped 7 bases and J dropped 4; count of bases not matched to a gene: 8. CDR3 in DNA: TGTGCCAGCAACCTTAGGGGGCGGTCAGATACGCAGTATTTT. It is translated as CASNLRGRSDTQYF.

CDR3 nucleotide sequence: TGTGCCAGCTCACCACCTGGGGATGGGAGGGCGGCCAGCACAGATACGCAGTATTTT. Protein product: CASSPPGDGRAASTDTQYF. V is TRBV18 and J is TRBJ2-3; TRBD2 aligns across 7 bases. The CDR3 length is 19 residues. Per the germline V gene, CDR1 is KGHSH and CDR2 is LQKENI. V trimming: 0 bases; J trimming: 0 bases; junction bases outside the gene matches: 12.

The V and J genes are TRBV4-2 and TRBJ1-3, with D possibly TRBD1 on 5 matching bases. The CDR3 runs to 16 residues. V lost 3 bases and J lost 2, with 14 bases in between. Looked up from germline, CDR1 is LGHNA and CDR2 is YNFKEQ. The CDR3, as DNA: TGTGCCAGCAGCCAGGATCGACAGTCGACTGGAAACACCATATATTTT. Encoded protein: CASSQDRQSTGNTIYF.

The chain links TRBV5-6 to TRBJ1-6; D gene ambiguous. CDR3 size: 15 residues. The germline V and J ends were trimmed by 0 bases and 7 bases, with 11 bases remaining between them. The germline gives CDR1 SGHDT, CDR2 YYEEEE. CDR3 in DNA: TGTGCCAGCAGCTTGGGCCCCATACGGAATTCACCCCTCCACTTT. Amino acid sequence: CASSLGPIRNSPLHF.

This chain links TRBV2 with TRBJ1-4; weak D call: TRBD1 (5 bases). The CDR3 contains 13 residues. The germline gives CDR1 SNHLY, CDR2 FYNNEI. Deletions cut 6 bases from V and 4 bases from J, with 9 bases between. In DNA form, the CDR3 reads TGTGCCAGCAGCCGGGACTATAATGAAAAACTGTTTTTT. Its translation is CASSRDYNEKLFF.

V usage is TRBV7-9 and J usage is TRBJ1-5, with D possibly being TRBD1 (5 bases). This CDR3 contains 15 residues. Germline V gives CDR1 SEHNR, CDR2 FQNEAQ (reference sequence). Trimming shortened V by 5 bases and J by 2 bases, and 13 bases separated the two germline ends. CDR3 protein: CASSTSGGGNQPQHF. The CDR3 bases are TGTGCCAGCAGCACTTCCGGGGGGGGCAATCAGCCCCAGCATTTT.

This clone showed up just a few times. The chain is built from TRBV7-6 and TRBJ2-3; 7 positions match TRBD2. The CDR3 spans 14 residues. The V segment lost 2 bases and the J segment 3 bases; nucleotides outside the gene matches: 2. Germline CDR1 is SGHVS and CDR2 is FNYEAQ. The CDR3 spells CASSLWRGTDTQYF. DNA for the CDR3: TGTGCCAGCAGCTTATGGCGGGGGACAGATACGCAGTATTTT.

The chain employs TRBV5-1 and TRBJ2-2; D unresolved. The CDR3 is 16 amino acids. From germline, CDR1 is SGHRS and CDR2 YFSETQ. Trimming left V 4 bases short and J 1 base short, with 14 bases between. CDR3 in amino acids: CASSGRISENTGELFF. The CDR3 DNA sequence: TGCGCCAGCAGCGGCCGGATAAGCGAGAACACCGGGGAGCTGTTTTTT.

The chain recombines TRBV18 with TRBJ1-4; 8 bases agree with TRBD1. Per the germline V gene, CDR1 is KGHSH and CDR2 is LQKENI. Losses at the gene ends were 5 bases for V and 5 bases for J; bases not matched to a gene: 10. The CDR3 contains 16 residues. The CDR3 sequence is CASSTTWDRRNEKLFF. The DNA of the CDR3 is TGTGCCAGCTCAACCACCTGGGACAGGCGGAATGAAAAACTGTTTTTT.

This chain uses TRBV3-1 (or the pseudogene TRBV3-2) with TRBJ1-5; D call uncertain. The CDR3 covers 14 residues. Germline lookup yields CDR1 LGHDT and CDR2 YNNKEL (reference sequence). V dropped 3 bases and J dropped 4 bases, with 10 bases sitting between them. CDR3 DNA: TGTGCCAGCAGCCAGCGCGCGGGGAATCAGCCCCAGCATTTT. Its protein is CASSQRAGNQPQHF.

The V call is TRBV6-5, the J call TRBJ2-7; 7 bases line up with TRBD2. Germline-derived CDR1 and CDR2 are MNHEY and SVGAGI. After removal of 6 bases from V and 2 bases from J, the junction contained 10 bases not matched to a gene. The CDR3 covers 15 residues. The DNA for the CDR3 is TGTGCCAGCAGCCGGGGGGAGGCTTTCCCCTACGAGCAGTACTTC. Its protein is CASSRGEAFPYEQYF.

V usage is TRBV7-2 and J usage is TRBJ2-7, with TRBD2 matching 8 bases. There are 15 residues in the CDR3. The germline V gene encodes CDR1 SGHTA and CDR2 FQGNSA. J was trimmed by 0 bases and V by 7 bases; bases with no gene match: 8. The CDR3 DNA is TGTGCCAGCAACCCGGTGAGCGGGAGCTCCTACGAGCAGTACTTC. Translating it yields CASNPVSGSSYEQYF. Based on the CDR3 plus reference TRBV7-2 and TRBJ2-7, the full variable domain is GAGVSQSPSNKVTEKGKDVELRCDPISGHTALYWYRQSLGQGLEFLIYFQGNSAPDKSGLPSDRFSAERTGGSVSTLTIQRTQQEDSAVYLCASNPVSGSSYEQYFGPGTRLTVT.

The chain links TRBV7-9 to TRBJ1-1; D is undetermined. Trimming took 1 base from V and 5 from J, leaving 11 bases between them. Looked up from germline, CDR1 is SEHNR and CDR2 is FQNEAQ (reference sequence). The CDR3 is 14 amino acids. The CDR3 DNA sequence: TGTGCCAGCAGCTTAGTGGTGGCGGGTACTGAAGCTTTCTTT. Protein sequence: CASSLVVAGTEAFF.

The V and J genes are TRBV3-1 (or the pseudogene TRBV3-2) and TRBJ2-3, with 11 bases lining up with TRBD2. Germline V CDR1 and CDR2: LGHDT, YNNKEL (reference sequence). J was trimmed by 0 bases and V by 4 bases; bases with no gene match: 9. CDR3 length: 18 amino acids. The DNA of the CDR3 is TGTGCCAGCAGCCTCCAGAGGACTAGCGGGCTCAGCACAGATACGCAGTATTTT. Translation: CASSLQRTSGLSTDTQYF.

The J gene is TRBJ1-2, the V gene TRBV5-5, with D perhaps matching TRBD1 (6 bases). The CDR3 is 13 residues long. Trimming removed 0 bases at V and 6 bases at J, with 9 bases between. Germline V gives CDR1 SGHKS, CDR2 YYEKEE (reference sequence). CDR3 DNA: TGTGCCAGCAGCTTGGCAGGGGAGCATGGCTACACCTTC. It yields the protein CASSLAGEHGYTF.

V is TRBV10-2 and J is TRBJ1-1; D might be TRBD1 (5 bases). Looked up from germline, CDR1 is WSHSY and CDR2 is SAAADI. Trimming removed 0 bases at V and 11 bases at J, with 19 bases between. The CDR3 consists of 15 residues. CDR3 residues: CASSESVEGVRRAFF. CDR3 in DNA: TGCGCCAGCAGTGAGTCGGTTGAAGGGGTCAGGCGGGCTTTCTTT.

The gene calls are TRBV30 and TRBJ1-4; perhaps TRBD1 as D (6 bases). The CDR3 has 14 residues. The germline V and J ends were trimmed by 0 bases and 3 bases, with 8 bases remaining between them. Germline values: CDR1 GTSNPN, CDR2 SVGIG (reference sequence). The CDR3 bases are TGTGCCTGGAGTGTAGGGGGAGCTAATGAAAAACTGTTTTTT. This gives the protein CAWSVGGANEKLFF.